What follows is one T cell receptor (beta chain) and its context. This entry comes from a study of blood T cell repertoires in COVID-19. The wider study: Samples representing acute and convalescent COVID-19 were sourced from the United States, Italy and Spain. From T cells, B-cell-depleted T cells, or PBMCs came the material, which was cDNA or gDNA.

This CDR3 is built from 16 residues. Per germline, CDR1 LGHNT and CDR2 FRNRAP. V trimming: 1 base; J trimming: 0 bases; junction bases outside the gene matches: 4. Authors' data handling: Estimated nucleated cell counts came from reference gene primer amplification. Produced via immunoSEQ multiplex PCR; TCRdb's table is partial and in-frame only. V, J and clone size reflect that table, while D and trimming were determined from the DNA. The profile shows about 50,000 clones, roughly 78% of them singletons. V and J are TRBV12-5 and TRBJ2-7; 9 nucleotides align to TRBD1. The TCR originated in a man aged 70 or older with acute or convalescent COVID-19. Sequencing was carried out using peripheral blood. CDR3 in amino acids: CASGLGGDRASYEQYF. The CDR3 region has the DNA TGTGCTAGTGGTTTGGGAGGGGACAGGGCCTCCTACGAGCAGTACTTC.